This TCR beta chain was sequenced during a study of CD8+CD57+ T cells in acquired aplastic anemia. Germline assignment: CDR1 SNHLY and CDR2 FYNNEI. There are 15 residues in the CDR3. V was clipped by 2 bases and J by 4 bases, with 14 bases between them. Genomic DNA templated the TCR beta VDJ and CDR3 profiling. TCRdb itself ran the reads through MiXCR, one entry per CDR3 protein. Among 150,000 to 200,000 distinct CDR3 sequences listed, around three fifths were seen once. The chain carries TRBV2 and TRBJ1-2; perhaps TRBD1 as D (5 bases). The sample comprised sorted CD4+, CD8+, or CD8+CD57+ T cells (not recorded which) from PBMCs. The receptor's source is a human donor with severe aplastic anemia or a healthy control (not recorded which). The CDR3 region has the DNA TGTGCCAGCAGTGAACCGACAGACCTCCTCTATGGCTACACCTTC. Translated: CASSEPTDLLYGYTF.